This paragraph reports one T cell receptor (beta chain). The target antigen is unknown. Other DNA sequences within the sample encode an identical CDR3. This sample stems from a study of shared clonotypes between healthy human individuals. Study results and caveats: Among several donors, approximately 5% of naive CD4 clonotypes were found in common.

The CDR3 totals 15 residues. From germline, CDR1 is LGHNA and CDR2 YNFKEQ. J gave up 3 bases and V 1 base, and 2 bases lay outside the gene matches. Replicate sorted-subset PCRs were loaded with around 0.2 ug DNA, 25,000 to 30,000 T cell genomes. Generated by immunoSEQ multiplex PCR, the TCRdb table keeps only in-frame clones and is missing some. The data show 730,000 or so clones, roughly 70% seen once. In the CD4+ fraction, cells were divided into CD45RA+ naive and CD45RA-negative memory subsets. The sequenced sample was memory CD4+ T cells sorted from blood. Stated subset: CD45RA-negative fraction. The chain recombines TRBV4-2 with TRBJ2-7, with 11 bases aligning to TRBD2. This receptor was obtained from a woman in her 30s in good health. CDR3 sequence reads: CASSQATSGGYEQYF. The CDR3 DNA is TGTGCCAGCAGCCAAGCAACTAGCGGGGGCTACGAGCAGTACTTC.